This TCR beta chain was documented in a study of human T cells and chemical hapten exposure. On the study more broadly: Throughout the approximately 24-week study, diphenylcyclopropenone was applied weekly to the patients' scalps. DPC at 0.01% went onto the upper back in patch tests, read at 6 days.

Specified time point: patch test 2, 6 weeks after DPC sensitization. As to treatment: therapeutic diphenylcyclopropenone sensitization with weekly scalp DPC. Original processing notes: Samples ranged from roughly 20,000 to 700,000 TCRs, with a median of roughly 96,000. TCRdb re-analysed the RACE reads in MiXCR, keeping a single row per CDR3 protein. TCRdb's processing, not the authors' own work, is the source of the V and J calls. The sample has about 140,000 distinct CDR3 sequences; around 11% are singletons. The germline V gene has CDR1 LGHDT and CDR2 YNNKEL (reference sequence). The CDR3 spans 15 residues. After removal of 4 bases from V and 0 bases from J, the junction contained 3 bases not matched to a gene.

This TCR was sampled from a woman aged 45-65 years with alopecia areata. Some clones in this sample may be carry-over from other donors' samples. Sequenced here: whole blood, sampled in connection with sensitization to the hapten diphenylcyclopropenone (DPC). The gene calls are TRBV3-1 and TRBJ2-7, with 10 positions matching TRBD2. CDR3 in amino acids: CASSRKREGSYEQYF. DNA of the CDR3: TGTGCCAGCAGCCGGAAGCGGGAGGGCTCCTACGAGCAGTACTTC.